The clone carrying this TCR beta chain was detected once. Antigen specificity is unknown. Losses at the gene ends were 5 bases for V and 2 bases for J; bases not matched to a gene: 2. Germline V CDR1 and CDR2: SQVTM, ANQGSEA. The CDR3 runs to 12 residues. The data stem from a study of cytomegalovirus exposure and HLA in healthy donors. Overall study: From HLA-typed donors, an early data release held some 80 million unique TCRs. Study results and caveats: Associated with HLA alleles at 0.05 false discovery rate in a later analysis were some 16,000 TCR beta sequences.

It was with 60 Vbeta and 13 Jbeta primers that the PCR ran. Profiling relied on immunoSEQ multiplex PCR, and the TCRdb table lists in-frame clones only, not all of them. The sample holds around 91,000 clones, approximately 86% seen once. The sequenced sample consisted of PBMCs. This sequence was found in a man aged 25 to 40 in good health and CMV-seropositive. This chain connects TRBV29-1 to TRBJ2-5, with 7 bases aligning to TRBD2. The DNA of the CDR3 is TGCAGCGTTTCTAGCGGACAAGAGACCCAGTACTTC. This translates into CSVSSGQETQYF.